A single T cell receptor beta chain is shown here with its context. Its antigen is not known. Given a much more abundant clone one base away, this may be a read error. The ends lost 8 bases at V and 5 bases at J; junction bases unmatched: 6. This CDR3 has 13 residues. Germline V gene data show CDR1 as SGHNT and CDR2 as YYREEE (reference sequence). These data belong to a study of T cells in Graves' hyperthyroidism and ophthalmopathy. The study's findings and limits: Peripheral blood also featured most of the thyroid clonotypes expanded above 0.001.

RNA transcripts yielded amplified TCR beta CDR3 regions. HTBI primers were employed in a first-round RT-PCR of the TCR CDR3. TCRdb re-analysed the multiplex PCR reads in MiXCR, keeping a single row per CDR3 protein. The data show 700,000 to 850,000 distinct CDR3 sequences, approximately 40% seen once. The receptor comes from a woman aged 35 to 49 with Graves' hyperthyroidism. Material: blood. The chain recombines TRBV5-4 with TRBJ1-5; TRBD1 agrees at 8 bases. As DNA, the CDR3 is TGTGCCAGTAACAGGGGGGGCGATCAGCCCCAGCATTTT. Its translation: CASNRGGDQPQHF.